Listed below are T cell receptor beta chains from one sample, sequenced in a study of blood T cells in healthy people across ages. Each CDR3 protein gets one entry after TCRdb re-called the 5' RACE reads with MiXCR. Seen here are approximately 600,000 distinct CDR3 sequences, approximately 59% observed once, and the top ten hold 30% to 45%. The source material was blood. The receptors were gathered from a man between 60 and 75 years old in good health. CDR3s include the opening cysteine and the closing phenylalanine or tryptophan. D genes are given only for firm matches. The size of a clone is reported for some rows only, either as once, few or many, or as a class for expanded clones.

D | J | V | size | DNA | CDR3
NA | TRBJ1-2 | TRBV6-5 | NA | TGTGCCAGCAGTTCGGCGGGGACGCAAGCCTTCTATGGCTACACCTTC | CASSSAGTQAFYGYTF
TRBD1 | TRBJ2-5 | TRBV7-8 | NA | TGTGCCAGCAGCTCGGACAGGGTCGCGGGGACTGAGTACTTC | CASSSDRVAGTEYF
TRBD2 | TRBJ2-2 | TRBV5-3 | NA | TGTGCCAGAAGCTTGGGACTAGCGGGGGGCCCGAACACCGGGGAGCTGTTTTTT | CARSLGLAGGPNTGELFF
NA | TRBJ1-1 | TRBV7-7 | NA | TGTGCCAGCAGACCCGAGCCGGGGACCCCAAACACTGAAGCTTTCTTT | CASRPEPGTPNTEAFF
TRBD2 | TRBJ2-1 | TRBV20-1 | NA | TGCAGTGCCTTAGCGGGGGGGAAAGGGGAGCAGTTCTTC | CSALAGGKGEQFF
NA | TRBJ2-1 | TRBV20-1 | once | TGCAGTGCTTTTCGGACTCCTTATTTCTACAATGAGCAGTTCTTC | CSAFRTPYFYNEQFF
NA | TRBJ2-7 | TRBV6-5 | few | TGTGCCAGCAGTTACTCTACGTCAGGGCAGTCCGAGCAGTACTTC | CASSYSTSGQSEQYF
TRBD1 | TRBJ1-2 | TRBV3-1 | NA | TGTGCCAGCAGCCGGAACAGGGGGCCCGGTGGCTACACCTTC | CASSRNRGPGGYTF
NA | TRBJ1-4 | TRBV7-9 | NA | TGTGCCAGCAGCTTATGGGGGGCCATGAATGAAAAACTGTTTTTT | CASSLWGAMNEKLFF
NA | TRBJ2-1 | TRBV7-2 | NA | TGTGCCAGCAGCTTTGTCCATGAGCAGTTCTTC | CASSFVHEQFF
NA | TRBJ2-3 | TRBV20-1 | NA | TGCAGTGCGTATCGACTAGATGGCGCCTCCACAGATACGCAGTATTTT | CSAYRLDGASTDTQYF
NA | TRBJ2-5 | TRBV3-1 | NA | TGTGCCAGCAGCCAAGATAGGTGGTTGACCCAGTACTTC | CASSQDRWLTQYF
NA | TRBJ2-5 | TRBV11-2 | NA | TGTGCCAGCAGCGTGGCAGGGGCCTTTGAGCAGTACTTC | CASSVAGAFEQYF
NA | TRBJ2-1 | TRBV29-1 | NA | TGCAGCATCCTTCTGTTGGGGAACAGTCAAGAGACCCAGTTCTTC | CSILLLGNSQETQFF
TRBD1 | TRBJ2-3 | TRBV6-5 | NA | TGTGCCAGCAGTATCGACAGGGGAACAGATACGCAGTATTTT | CASSIDRGTDTQYF
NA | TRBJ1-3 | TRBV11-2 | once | TGTGCCAGCAGCTTATCGGTTGCAGTCAGGGACACCATATATTTT | CASSLSVAVRDTIYF
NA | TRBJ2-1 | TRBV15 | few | TGTGCCACCAGCTCCGGTCGCGGGCCCTACAATGAGCAGTTCTTC | CATSSGRGPYNEQFF
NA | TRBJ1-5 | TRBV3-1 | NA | TGTGCCAGCAGCTGGGCAGAACAGCCCCAGCATTTT | CASSWAEQPQHF
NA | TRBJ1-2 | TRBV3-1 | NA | TGTGCCAGCAGCCAGCGCAGCAATGGCTACACCTTC | CASSQRSNGYTF
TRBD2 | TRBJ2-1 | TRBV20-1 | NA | TGCAGTGCCCATTGGAGCGGGGGGACCCGGGAGCAGTTCTTC | CSAHWSGGTREQFF
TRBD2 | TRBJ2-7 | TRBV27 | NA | TGTGCCAGCAGAGGGGTAGCGGGACCTTACGAGCAGTACTTC | CASRGVAGPYEQYF